This TCR beta chain was identified during a study of shared T cell receptors in the human thymus. The germline gives CDR1 LGHNA, CDR2 YSLEER. V lost 0 bases, J lost 1 base, and 14 bases lay in between. The CDR3 totals 17 residues. TCRdb keeps only in-frame clones here, not all; method: immunoSEQ multiplex PCR. Among hundreds of thousands of clones, roughly 86% were seen once, and the ten largest hold roughly 0.0094%. These records were also assigned to another study, of human thymus T cells. That work adds: Apparent skewing of V and J gene usage characterized both thymic and blood repertoires.

The receptor comes from a boy less than two years old with a congenital heart defect. The sample was thymocytes. The V and J genes are TRBV4-3 and TRBJ2-3; D not resolved. The CDR3 nucleotides are TGCGCCAGCAGCCAAGATCAGGTCCTGACGGGCACAGATACGCAGTATTTT. It translates to CASSQDQVLTGTDTQYF.